This T cell receptor beta chain emerged from a study of naive and memory T cell subsets. The germline V gene has CDR1 LNHDA and CDR2 SQIVND (reference sequence). This CDR3 is 12 amino acids long. The junction had 1 base not matched to a gene; V was cut back by 6 bases and J by 5 bases. An equimolar mix of two oligonucleotides served as the beta constant-region primer for TRBC1 and TRBC2. Ligated cDNA was amplified by four rounds of PCR with nested alpha and beta constant-region primers and SP2. A single record per CDR3 protein comes from TCRdb applying MiXCR to the UMI-ligation and nested PCR reads. In the table there are tens of thousands of distinct CDR3 sequences, around 14% of which are singletons. This clonotype was counted at least ten times. Separate alpha and beta amplification began at the second PCR step.

The sample consisted of central memory CD4+ T cells from blood. V and J are TRBV19 and TRBJ2-5; 9 nucleotides align to TRBD2. This clonotype originated in a human donor in good health. The CDR3 sequence: CASRLAGETQYF. The CDR3 DNA reads TGTGCCAGTAGGCTAGCGGGGGAGACCCAGTACTTC.